Sequencing of this TCR beta chain was carried out in a study of tumor-infiltrating lymphocytes in localized non-small cell lung cancer. Study-level background: Patients included smokers and never-smokers with various histologies, some sampled after neoadjuvant chemotherapy. From each patient, both tumor and uninvolved lung, non-adjacent to tumor, were sampled. Study-level results: No T-cell fraction difference was seen between IM1 and IM2 tumors. Technical variation could not be separated from intratumor heterogeneity here.

Produced via immunoSEQ multiplex PCR; TCRdb's table is partial and in-frame only. The table has some 9,900 clones, around 76% seen once; the top ten hold about 18%. CDR3 length: 13 amino acids. Trimming pared 5 bases from V and 2 bases from J, leaving 9 bases between. Germline V gene lookup returns CDR1 ENHRY and CDR2 SYGVKD. Notes on this clone: Its target is not known.

The receptor was isolated from a human donor with non-small cell lung cancer. The V gene is TRBV10-3, the J gene TRBJ2-5; maybe TRBD2 (5 bases). The sample consisted of uninvolved lung tissue not adjacent to the tumor. CDR3 residues: CAISTRGQETQYF. CDR3 bases: TGTGCCATCAGTACTCGGGGTCAAGAGACCCAGTACTTC.